A selection of T cell receptor beta chains follows, all from one sample in a study of cytomegalovirus exposure and HLA in healthy donors. Assay used: immunoSEQ multiplex PCR; TCRdb lists only in-frame clones, some missing. The sample lists 100,000 to 150,000 clones; 74% were seen once. What was sequenced was PBMCs. The receptors shown here come from a woman between 45 and 65 years old in good health and CMV-seropositive. Each CDR3 is given with its conserved first and last residue. A D gene is named only where the DNA matches it firmly. Clone size is stated in some rows and not others, as once, few, many or a class when expanded.

size: NA; D: NA; J: TRBJ2-1; V: TRBV19; DNA: TGTGCCAGTACCGGGGCCTACAATGAGCAGTTCTTC; CDR3: CASTGAYNEQFF
size: NA; D: NA; J: TRBJ2-5; V: TRBV7-9; DNA: TGTGCCAGCACGCGAGATATTGGAGAGACCCAGTACTTC; CDR3: CASTRDIGETQYF
size: NA; D: TRBD1; J: TRBJ2-3; V: TRBV7-7; DNA: TGTGCTAGCAGCTTGGGGACAGGGAGCACAGATACGCAGTATTTT; CDR3: CASSLGTGSTDTQYF
size: NA; D: NA; J: TRBJ2-4; V: TRBV10-1; DNA: TGCGCCAGCAGTGAGAAGTGCGGCAAAAACATTCAGTACTTC; CDR3: CASSEKCGKNIQYF
size: NA; D: TRBD2; J: TRBJ2-5; V: TRBV9; DNA: TGTGCCAGCAACCGACTAGCGGGGTATGAGACCCAGTACTTC; CDR3: CASNRLAGYETQYF
size: NA; D: NA; J: TRBJ2-7; V: TRBV9; DNA: TGTGCCAGCACCGCGGGTGCCATGTCCTACGAGCAGTACTTC; CDR3: CASTAGAMSYEQYF
size: once; D: NA; J: TRBJ2-5; V: TRBV9; DNA: TGTGCCAGCAGCGTGCAACAGGTACAAGAGACCCAGTACTTC; CDR3: CASSVQQVQETQYF
size: NA; D: NA; J: TRBJ2-7; V: TRBV30; DNA: TGTGCCTGGAGTGGAGGTGTGAGGAGGGAGCAGTACTTC; CDR3: CAWSGGVRREQYF
size: NA; D: NA; J: TRBJ2-7; V: TRBV5-1; DNA: TGCGCCAGCAGCTCGGCAGGGCTGCAATACGAGCAGTACTTC; CDR3: CASSSAGLQYEQYF
size: once; D: NA; J: TRBJ2-5; V: TRBV10-3; DNA: TGTGCCATCAGTGTCGGCGGGCAAGAGACCCAGTACTTC; CDR3: CAISVGGQETQYF
size: once; D: TRBD2; J: TRBJ2-3; V: TRBV12-5; DNA: TGTGCTAGTGGCTTCGGAGCGGGGGCCCCCACAGATACGCAGTATTTT; CDR3: CASGFGAGAPTDTQYF
size: NA; D: TRBD1; J: TRBJ2-1; V: TRBV5-1; DNA: TGCGCCAGCAGTGGGACAGGACGGACGGCTTACAATGAGCAGTTCTTC; CDR3: CASSGTGRTAYNEQFF
size: NA; D: NA; J: TRBJ1-3; V: TRBV7-6; DNA: TGTGCCAGCAGCTCCGACGAGGTCCCTGGAAACACCATATATTTT; CDR3: CASSSDEVPGNTIYF
size: NA; D: TRBD1; J: TRBJ2-1; V: TRBV27; DNA: TGTGCCAGCAGTCCAGGACAGGGGGTGAGCAATGAGCAGTTCTTC; CDR3: CASSPGQGVSNEQFF
size: few; D: NA; J: TRBJ2-5; V: TRBV5-1; DNA: TGCGCCAGCAGCACGACCGGGAGAGAGACCCAGTACTTC; CDR3: CASSTTGRETQYF
size: NA; D: NA; J: TRBJ2-3; V: TRBV9; DNA: TGTGCCAGCAGCGTAGCGGCGGGGAGGACAGATACGCAGTATTTT; CDR3: CASSVAAGRTDTQYF
size: NA; D: NA; J: TRBJ2-7; V: TRBV6-5; DNA: TGTGCCAGCACCGCACCAGGGGCCAGCGAGCAGTACTTC; CDR3: CASTAPGASEQYF
size: NA; D: TRBD2; J: TRBJ2-2; V: TRBV7-9; DNA: TGTGCCAGCAGCTTGGGACTAGCGGGCCCCACCGGGGAGCTGTTTTTT; CDR3: CASSLGLAGPTGELFF
size: NA; D: NA; J: TRBJ1-2; V: TRBV27; DNA: TGTGCCAGCTCCGTGGTTGTGACAGGAAGGGTCTATGGCTACACCTTC; CDR3: CASSVVVTGRVYGYTF
size: NA; D: NA; J: TRBJ1-1; V: TRBV6-1; DNA: TGTGCCAGCAGTGTGCGGTTGGACAGTAAAGCTTTCTTT; CDR3: CASSVRLDSKAFF
size: many; D: TRBD1; J: TRBJ2-7; V: TRBV6-6; DNA: TGTGCCAGCAGCCCCGGGACAGGTTCCTACGAGCAGTACTTC; CDR3: CASSPGTGSYEQYF
size: NA; D: TRBD1; J: TRBJ2-2; V: TRBV7-2; DNA: TGTGCCAGCAGCTTAGTAGGGGGCGCGAACACCGGGGAGCTGTTTTTT; CDR3: CASSLVGGANTGELFF
size: NA; D: NA; J: TRBJ2-3; V: TRBV7-2; DNA: TGTGCCAGCAGCTATCCAGGGTGGGTTAGCACAGATACGCAGTATTTT; CDR3: CASSYPGWVSTDTQYF
size: few; D: NA; J: TRBJ1-1; V: TRBV19; DNA: TGTGCCAGTAGTATTCAGGTCCTCTCTGAAGCTTTCTTT; CDR3: CASSIQVLSEAFF
size: NA; D: NA; J: TRBJ2-1; V: TRBV11-3; DNA: TGTGCCAGCAGCTTAGGGAGGGCTAGCGATTATGAGCAGTTCTTC; CDR3: CASSLGRASDYEQFF
size: NA; D: NA; J: TRBJ2-7; V: TRBV7-9; DNA: TGTGCCAGCAGCCGTGGCGGCTCTCTCTACGAGCAGTACTTC; CDR3: CASSRGGSLYEQYF
size: NA; D: NA; J: TRBJ2-1; V: TRBV4-1; DNA: TGCGCCAGCAGCCAAGGTCCGTCTGTTAGAGCGTACAATGAGCAGTTCTTC; CDR3: CASSQGPSVRAYNEQFF
size: NA; D: NA; J: TRBJ2-1; V: TRBV18; DNA: TGTGCCAGCTCACAGGGGGGGGGCAATGAGCAGTTCTTC; CDR3: CASSQGGGNEQFF
size: few; D: NA; J: TRBJ2-5; V: TRBV9; DNA: TGTGCCAGCAGCGTAGATTCAGGATTGGAGACCCAGTACTTC; CDR3: CASSVDSGLETQYF
size: NA; D: TRBD1; J: TRBJ2-7; V: TRBV18; DNA: TGTGCCAGCTCACTAGGGACAGGGATTTACTACGAGCAGTACTTC; CDR3: CASSLGTGIYYEQYF
size: once; D: TRBD1; J: TRBJ1-2; V: TRBV19; DNA: TGTGCCAGTTGGCCGGGACAGGGCACTTATGGCTACACCTTC; CDR3: CASWPGQGTYGYTF
size: NA; D: TRBD1; J: TRBJ1-1; V: TRBV5-1; DNA: TGCGCCAGCAGCCCTTCCCCAGGGGGAGAAGCTTTCTTT; CDR3: CASSPSPGGEAFF
size: NA; D: TRBD2; J: TRBJ2-3; V: TRBV5-5; DNA: TGTGCCAGCAGCTTGGGTCCCCCGGGACTAGAGGCAGTTTTT; CDR3: CASSLGPPGLEAVF
size: NA; D: NA; J: TRBJ2-7; V: TRBV5-1; DNA: TGCGCCAGCAGCCCGCGACCCTTGTCAGGCGAGCAGTACTTC; CDR3: CASSPRPLSGEQYF
size: once; D: NA; J: TRBJ2-7; V: TRBV19; DNA: TGTGCCAGTACCCCGACAGGACGCTACGAGCAGTACTTC; CDR3: CASTPTGRYEQYF
size: NA; D: TRBD1; J: TRBJ1-3; V: TRBV9; DNA: TGTGCCAGCAGCGCGACAGGGAACTCTGGAAACACCATATATTTT; CDR3: CASSATGNSGNTIYF
size: once; D: TRBD2; J: TRBJ2-1; V: TRBV6-1; DNA: TGTGCCAGCTGGACCGGGGGGTCAATAGGTGAGCAGTTCTTC; CDR3: CASWTGGSIGEQFF
size: few; D: TRBD1; J: TRBJ1-1; V: TRBV29-1; DNA: TGCAGCGCCCGACAGGGGAACACTGAAGCTTTCTTT; CDR3: CSARQGNTEAFF
size: NA; D: TRBD1; J: TRBJ2-7; V: TRBV25-1; DNA: TGTGCCAGCGCTTTTTCCCCCGGGACAGGGAAAATCAAGTACGAGCAGTACTTC; CDR3: CASAFSPGTGKIKYEQYF
size: NA; D: NA; J: TRBJ2-7; V: TRBV7-9; DNA: TGTGCCAGCAGCCGACAGGCCGACTACGAGCAGTACTTC; CDR3: CASSRQADYEQYF
size: NA; D: NA; J: TRBJ2-6; V: TRBV4-3; DNA: TGCGCCAGCAGCCAAGAACTGGGCAGGATTTACTCTGGGGCCAACGTCCTGACTTTC; CDR3: CASSQELGRIYSGANVLTF
size: NA; D: TRBD2; J: TRBJ2-3; V: TRBV11-2; DNA: TGTGCCAGCAGCTTAAGCGGGGGGGGAGATACGCAGTATTTT; CDR3: CASSLSGGGDTQYF
size: NA; D: TRBD2; J: TRBJ2-1; V: TRBV5-1; DNA: TGCGCCAGCAGCACCGGACTAGCGGGGCGAGAACACAATGAGCAGTTCTTC; CDR3: CASSTGLAGREHNEQFF
size: NA; D: NA; J: TRBJ2-1; V: TRBV7-2; DNA: TGTGCCAGCAGCTTAGCGCAGGGGGCGGGGGGGCCGGATGAGCAGTTCTTC; CDR3: CASSLAQGAGGPDEQFF
size: NA; D: TRBD2; J: TRBJ2-1; V: TRBV4-1; DNA: TGCGCCAGCAGCCATGCTGGACTAGCGGGGGGTCTGGCTAGGTACAATGAGCAGTTCTTC; CDR3: CASSHAGLAGGLARYNEQFF
size: few; D: TRBD2; J: TRBJ2-3; V: TRBV5-6; DNA: TGTGCCAGCAGCTTGAACAGGCGGGGGGTGCAGTATTTT; CDR3: CASSLNRRGVQYF
size: NA; D: NA; J: TRBJ1-6; V: TRBV30; DNA: TGTGCCTGGAGTACCGTTCTTCCGGGCTCCTATAATTCACCCCTCCACTTT; CDR3: CAWSTVLPGSYNSPLHF
size: NA; D: TRBD2; J: TRBJ2-5; V: TRBV7-9; DNA: TGTGCCAGCAGCCCACCGTTGAGGCGGGGGGGATACCAAGAGACCCAGTACTTC; CDR3: CASSPPLRRGGYQETQYF
size: NA; D: TRBD1; J: TRBJ1-4; V: TRBV5-6; DNA: TGTGCCAGCAGCCCGACAGGGGTAGGGTCTAATGAAAAACTGTTTTTT; CDR3: CASSPTGVGSNEKLFF
size: once; D: TRBD2; J: TRBJ2-7; V: TRBV9; DNA: TGTGCCAGCAGCGACACCCCCACTAGCGGGGATACCTACGAGCAGTACTTC; CDR3: CASSDTPTSGDTYEQYF
size: once; D: TRBD2; J: TRBJ2-3; V: TRBV7-2; DNA: TGTGCCAGCAGCCAAGGGACTAGCGGGGCGAGGTCCACAGATACGCAGTATTTT; CDR3: CASSQGTSGARSTDTQYF
size: once; D: TRBD1; J: TRBJ2-7; V: TRBV4-3; DNA: TGCGCCAGCAGCCAAGCTGGGACAGGGGTTTTATACGAGCAGTACTTC; CDR3: CASSQAGTGVLYEQYF
size: NA; D: TRBD1; J: TRBJ1-6; V: TRBV11-2; DNA: TGTGCCAGCAGCTCGACAGGGGCAGGATCACCCCTCCACTTT; CDR3: CASSSTGAGSPLHF
size: NA; D: TRBD1; J: TRBJ1-5; V: TRBV29-1; DNA: TGCAGCGTCTCCGGGACAGACATTAATCAGCCCCAGCATTTT; CDR3: CSVSGTDINQPQHF
size: NA; D: NA; J: TRBJ1-1; V: TRBV7-8; DNA: TGTGCCAGCAGCCCGACAGGCTTGCGCGAAGCTTTCTTT; CDR3: CASSPTGLREAFF
size: NA; D: NA; J: TRBJ2-5; V: TRBV6-6; DNA: TGTGCCAGCAGTCAGGTGGGGGGTGAGACCCAGTACTTC; CDR3: CASSQVGGETQYF
size: NA; D: TRBD1; J: TRBJ2-1; V: TRBV11-3; DNA: TGTGCCAGCAGCTTAAGCTACAGGGGGCAGTTCTTC; CDR3: CASSLSYRGQFF